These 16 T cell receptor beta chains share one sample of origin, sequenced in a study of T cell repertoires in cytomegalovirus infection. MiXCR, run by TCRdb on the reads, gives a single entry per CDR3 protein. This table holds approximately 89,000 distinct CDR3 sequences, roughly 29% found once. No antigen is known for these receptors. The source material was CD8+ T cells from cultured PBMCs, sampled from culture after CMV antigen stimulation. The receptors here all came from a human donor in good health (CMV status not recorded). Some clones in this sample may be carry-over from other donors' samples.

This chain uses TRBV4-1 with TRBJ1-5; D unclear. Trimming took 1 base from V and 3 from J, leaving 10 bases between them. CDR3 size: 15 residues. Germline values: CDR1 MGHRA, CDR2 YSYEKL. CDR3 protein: CASSQGWSPNQPQHF. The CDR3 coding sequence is TGCGCCAGCAGCCAAGGTTGGTCACCCAATCAGCCCCAGCATTTT.

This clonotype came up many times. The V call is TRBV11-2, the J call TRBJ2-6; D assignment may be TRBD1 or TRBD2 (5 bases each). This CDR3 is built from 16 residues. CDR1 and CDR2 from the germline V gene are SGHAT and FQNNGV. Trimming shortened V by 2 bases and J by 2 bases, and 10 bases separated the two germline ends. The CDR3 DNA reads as TGTGCCAGCAGCTTACGCCGGGGCACTGGGGCCAACGTCCTGACTTTC. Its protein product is CASSLRRGTGANVLTF.

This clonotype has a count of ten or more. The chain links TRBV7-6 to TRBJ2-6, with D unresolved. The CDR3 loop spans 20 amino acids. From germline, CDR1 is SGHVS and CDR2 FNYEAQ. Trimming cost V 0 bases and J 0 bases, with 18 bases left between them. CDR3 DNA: TGTGCCAGCAGCTTAGCGGGGTGGCCGTTCCTAAGCTCTGGGGCCAACGTCCTGACTTTC. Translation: CASSLAGWPFLSSGANVLTF.

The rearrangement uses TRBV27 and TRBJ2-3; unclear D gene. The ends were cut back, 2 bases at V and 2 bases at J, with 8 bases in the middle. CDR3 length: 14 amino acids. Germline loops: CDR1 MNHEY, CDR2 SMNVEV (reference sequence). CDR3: CASSLQRFTDTQYF. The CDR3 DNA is TGTGCCAGCAGTTTACAGCGATTCACAGATACGCAGTATTTT.

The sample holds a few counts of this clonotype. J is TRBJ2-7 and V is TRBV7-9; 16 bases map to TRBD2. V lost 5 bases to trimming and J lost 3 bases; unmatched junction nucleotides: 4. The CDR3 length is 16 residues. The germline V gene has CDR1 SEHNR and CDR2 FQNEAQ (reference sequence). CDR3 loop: CASSGTSGGAYYEQYF. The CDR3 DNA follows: TGTGCCAGCAGCGGGACTAGCGGGGGGGCCTACTACGAGCAGTACTTC.

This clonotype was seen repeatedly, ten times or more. The CDR3 reads CASSLSGADGYTF. CDR3 nucleotides: TGTGCCAGCAGCTTGTCAGGGGCCGATGGCTACACCTTC. The V and J genes are TRBV11-2 and TRBJ1-2; D perhaps matches TRBD1 (6 bases). V was shortened by 3 bases and J by 6 bases, with 11 bases between the two germline ends. This CDR3 has 13 residues. In germline, CDR1 is SGHAT, CDR2 FQNNGV.

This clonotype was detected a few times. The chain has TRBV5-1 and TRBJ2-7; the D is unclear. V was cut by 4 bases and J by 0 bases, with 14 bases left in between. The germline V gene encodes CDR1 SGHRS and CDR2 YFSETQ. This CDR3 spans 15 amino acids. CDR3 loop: CASSLGGKSSYEQYF. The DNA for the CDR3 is TGCGCCAGCAGCCTCGGCGGAAAAAGCTCCTACGAGCAGTACTTC. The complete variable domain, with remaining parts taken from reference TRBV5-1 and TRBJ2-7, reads KAGVTQTPRYLIKTRGQQVTLSCSPISGHRSVSWYQQTPGQGLQFLFEYFSETQRNKGNFPGRFSGRQFSNSRSEMNVSTLELGDSALYLCASSLGGKSSYEQYFGPGTRLTVT.

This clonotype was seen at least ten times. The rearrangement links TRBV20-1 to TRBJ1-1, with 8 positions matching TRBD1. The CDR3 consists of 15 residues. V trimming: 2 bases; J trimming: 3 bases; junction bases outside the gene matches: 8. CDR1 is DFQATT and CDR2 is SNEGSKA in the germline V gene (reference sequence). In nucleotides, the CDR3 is TGCAGTGCTAGATTGGACAGGGTATTGGACACTGAAGCTTTCTTT. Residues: CSARLDRVLDTEAFF.

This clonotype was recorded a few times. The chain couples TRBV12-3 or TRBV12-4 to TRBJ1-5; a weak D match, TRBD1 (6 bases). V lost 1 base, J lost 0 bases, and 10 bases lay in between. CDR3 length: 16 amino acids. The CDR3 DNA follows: TGTGCCAGCAGTTTAGGGGGGGCGCGTAGCAATCAGCCCCAGCATTTT. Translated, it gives CASSLGGARSNQPQHF.

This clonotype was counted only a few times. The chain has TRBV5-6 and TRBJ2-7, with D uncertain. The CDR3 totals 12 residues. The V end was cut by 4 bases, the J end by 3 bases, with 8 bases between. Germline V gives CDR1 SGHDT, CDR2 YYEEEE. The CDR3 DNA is TGTGCCAGCAGCACCGCTAGCTACGAGCAGTACTTC. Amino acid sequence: CASSTASYEQYF.

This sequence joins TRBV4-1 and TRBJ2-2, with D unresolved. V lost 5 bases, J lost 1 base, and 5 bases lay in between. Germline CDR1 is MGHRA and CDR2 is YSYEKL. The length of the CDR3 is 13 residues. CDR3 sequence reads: CASSARNTGELFF. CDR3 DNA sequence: TGCGCCAGCAGCGCCAGGAACACCGGGGAGCTGTTTTTT.

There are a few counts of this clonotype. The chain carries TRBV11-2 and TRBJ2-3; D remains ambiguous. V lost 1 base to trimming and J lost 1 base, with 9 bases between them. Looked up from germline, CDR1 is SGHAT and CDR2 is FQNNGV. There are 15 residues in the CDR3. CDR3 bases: TGTGCCAGCAGCTTAGTAGTTTCGGGCACAGATACGCAGTATTTT. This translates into CASSLVVSGTDTQYF.

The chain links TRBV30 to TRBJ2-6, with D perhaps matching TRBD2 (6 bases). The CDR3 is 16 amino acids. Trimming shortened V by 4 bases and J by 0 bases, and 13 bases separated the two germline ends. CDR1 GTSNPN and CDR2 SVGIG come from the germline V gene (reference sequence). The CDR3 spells CAWTGAGSSGANVLTF. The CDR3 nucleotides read TGTGCCTGGACCGGGGCCGGGAGCTCTGGGGCCAACGTCCTGACTTTC.

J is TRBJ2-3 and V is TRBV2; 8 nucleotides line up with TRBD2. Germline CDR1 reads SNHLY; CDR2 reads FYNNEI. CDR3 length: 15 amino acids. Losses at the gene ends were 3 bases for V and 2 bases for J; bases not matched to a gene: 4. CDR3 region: CASSEVLAVTDTQYF. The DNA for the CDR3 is TGTGCCAGCAGTGAGGTACTAGCGGTCACAGATACGCAGTATTTT.

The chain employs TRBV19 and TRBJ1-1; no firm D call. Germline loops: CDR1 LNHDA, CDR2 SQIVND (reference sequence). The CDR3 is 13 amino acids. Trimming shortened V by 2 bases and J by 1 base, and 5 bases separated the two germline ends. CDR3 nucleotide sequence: TGTGCCAGTAGTATATGGGAGAACACTGAAGCTTTCTTT. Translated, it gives CASSIWENTEAFF.

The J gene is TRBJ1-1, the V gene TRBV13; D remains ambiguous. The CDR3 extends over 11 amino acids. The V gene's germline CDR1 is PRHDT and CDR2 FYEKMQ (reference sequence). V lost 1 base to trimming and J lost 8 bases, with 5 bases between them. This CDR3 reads CASSLAREAFF. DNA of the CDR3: TGTGCCAGCAGCTTAGCCAGGGAAGCTTTCTTT.